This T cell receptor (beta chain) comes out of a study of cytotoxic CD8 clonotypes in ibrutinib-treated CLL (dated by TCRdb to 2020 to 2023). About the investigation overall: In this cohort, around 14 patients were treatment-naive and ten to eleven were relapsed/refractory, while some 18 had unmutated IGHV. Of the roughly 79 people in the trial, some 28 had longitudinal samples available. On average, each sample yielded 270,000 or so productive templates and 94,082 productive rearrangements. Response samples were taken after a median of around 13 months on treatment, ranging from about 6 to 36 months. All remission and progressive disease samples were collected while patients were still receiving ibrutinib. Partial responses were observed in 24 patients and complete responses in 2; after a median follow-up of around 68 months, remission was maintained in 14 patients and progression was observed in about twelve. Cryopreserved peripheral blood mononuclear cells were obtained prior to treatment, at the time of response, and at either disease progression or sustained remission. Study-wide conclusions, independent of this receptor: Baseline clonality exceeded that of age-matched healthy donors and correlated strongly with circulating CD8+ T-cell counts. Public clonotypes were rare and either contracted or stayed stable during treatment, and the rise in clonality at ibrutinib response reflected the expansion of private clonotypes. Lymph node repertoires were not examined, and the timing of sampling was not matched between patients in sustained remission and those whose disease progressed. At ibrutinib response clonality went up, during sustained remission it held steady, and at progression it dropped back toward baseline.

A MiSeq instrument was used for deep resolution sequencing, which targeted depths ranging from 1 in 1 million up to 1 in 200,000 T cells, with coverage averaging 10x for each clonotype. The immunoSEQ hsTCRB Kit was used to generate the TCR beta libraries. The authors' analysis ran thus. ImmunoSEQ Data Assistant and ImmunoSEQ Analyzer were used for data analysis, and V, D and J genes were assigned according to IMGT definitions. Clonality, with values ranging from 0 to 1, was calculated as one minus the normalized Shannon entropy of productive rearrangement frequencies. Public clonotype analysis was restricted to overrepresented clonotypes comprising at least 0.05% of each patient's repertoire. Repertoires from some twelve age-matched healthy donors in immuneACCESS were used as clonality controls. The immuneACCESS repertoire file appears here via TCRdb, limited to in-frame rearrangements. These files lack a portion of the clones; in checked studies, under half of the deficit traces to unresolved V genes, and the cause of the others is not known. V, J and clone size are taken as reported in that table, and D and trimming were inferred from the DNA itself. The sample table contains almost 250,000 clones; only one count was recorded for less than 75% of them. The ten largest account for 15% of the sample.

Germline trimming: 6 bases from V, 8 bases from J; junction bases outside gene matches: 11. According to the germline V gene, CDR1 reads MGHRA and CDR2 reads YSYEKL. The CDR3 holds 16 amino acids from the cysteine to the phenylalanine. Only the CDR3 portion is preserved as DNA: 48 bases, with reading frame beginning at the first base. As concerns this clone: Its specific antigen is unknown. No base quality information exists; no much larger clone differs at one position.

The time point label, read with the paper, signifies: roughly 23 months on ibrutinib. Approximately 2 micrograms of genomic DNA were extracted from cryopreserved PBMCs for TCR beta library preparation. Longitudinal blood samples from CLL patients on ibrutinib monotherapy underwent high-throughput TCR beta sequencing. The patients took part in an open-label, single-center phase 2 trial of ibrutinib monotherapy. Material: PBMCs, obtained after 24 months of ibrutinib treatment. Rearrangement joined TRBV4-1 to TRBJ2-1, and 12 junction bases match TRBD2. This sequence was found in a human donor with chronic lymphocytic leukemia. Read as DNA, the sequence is TGCGCCAGCAGGAACCCGGCGGGACTAGCGGGCCATGAGCAGTTCTTC. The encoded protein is CASRNPAGLAGHEQFF.